This passage covers 16 T cell receptor beta chains from one sample sequenced in a study of blood T cell repertoires in COVID-19 (dated by TCRdb to 2018 to 2020). Libraries were constructed by the immunoSEQ multiplex PCR assay. Imported from immuneACCESS, the table was reduced by TCRdb to in-frame sequences with V and J called. These copies leave out some clones; in studies compared against another copy, an unresolved V gene accounts for under half, and the cause of the remainder is not known. The sample yields 150,000 to 200,000 clones; 89% were counted once. The ten largest clones take up under 3% of the sample. Sequencing was carried out using PBMCs or T cells enriched from blood (not recorded which). These receptor sequences come from a woman in her forties with acute COVID-19.

The chain is built from TRBV30 and TRBJ1-5, with 9 bases identical to TRBD1. The V gene's germline CDR1 is GTSNPN and CDR2 SVGIG (reference sequence). V lost 4 bases and J lost 4; bases outside the gene matches: 2. The length of the CDR3 is 13 residues. This CDR3 is CAWNRGRNQPQHF. The CDR3 DNA follows: TGTGCCTGGAACAGGGGGCGGAATCAGCCCCAGCATTTT.

The DNA of the CDR3 is TGTGCCAGCAGTGACCCGACAGGGTTCGGGGGAAACACCATATATTTT. Its translation is CASSDPTGFGGNTIYF. The rearrangement joins TRBV2 to TRBJ1-3; 7 bases line up with TRBD1. V was clipped by 3 bases and J by 4 bases; unmatched bases: 9. This CDR3 has 16 amino acids. Germline V gene data show CDR1 as SNHLY and CDR2 as FYNNEI.

The chain is built from TRBV4-1 and TRBJ1-4; D unclear. Germline V CDR1 and CDR2: MGHRA, YSYEKL. Trimming cost V 2 bases and J 5 bases, with 9 bases left between them. The CDR3 has 14 residues. DNA for the CDR3: TGCGCCAGCAGCCAATCCGGAGTAAATGAAAAACTGTTTTTT. Residues: CASSQSGVNEKLFF.

The chain recombines TRBV5-4 with TRBJ2-1, with D possibly TRBD2 on 6 matching bases. The length of the CDR3 is 14 residues. V lost 3 bases and J 4 bases, leaving 11 bases between the germline ends. CDR1 is SGHNT, CDR2 YYREEE, per germline (reference sequence). The CDR3 DNA reads TGTGCCAGCAGCTCCGGGACTGAATACAATGAGCAGTTCTTC. Translated, it gives CASSSGTEYNEQFF.

The chain carries TRBV5-1 and TRBJ2-7; perhaps TRBD1 as D (5 bases). V shed 4 bases and J shed 6 bases, with 17 bases lying between them. The CDR3 length is 14 residues. CDR1 is SGHRS, CDR2 YFSETQ, per germline. CDR3 loop: CASSPGHNVREQYF. The CDR3 nucleotides are TGCGCCAGCAGCCCCGGACACAATGTACGCGAGCAGTACTTC.

J is TRBJ2-2 and V is TRBV5-4; D perhaps matches TRBD2 (6 bases). This CDR3 contains 16 residues. The V end was cut by 4 bases, the J end by 0 bases, with 13 bases between. Germline V gives CDR1 SGHNT, CDR2 YYREEE (reference sequence). The CDR3 is CASSPTGTPNTGELFF. The DNA for the CDR3 is TGTGCCAGCAGCCCCACCGGGACTCCGAACACCGGGGAGCTGTTTTTT.

The chain uses TRBV30 and TRBJ2-2, with 11 positions matching TRBD2. The CDR3 totals 15 residues. With 4 bases clipped from V and 0 bases from J, the junction kept 1 base outside the gene matches. Germline CDR1 reads GTSNPN; CDR2 reads SVGIG (reference sequence). The CDR3: CAWKGLAANTGELFF. The CDR3 DNA is TGTGCCTGGAAGGGACTAGCGGCGAACACCGGGGAGCTGTTTTTT.

This clone came up once. The gene calls are TRBV4-2 and TRBJ1-4; tentative D call: TRBD1 (5 bases). Trimming removed 0 bases from V and 8 bases from J, with 13 bases in between. The germline V gene has CDR1 LGHNA and CDR2 YNFKEQ. This CDR3 is 15 amino acids long. The CDR3 region is CASSQDMAGQEKLFF. The DNA for the CDR3 is TGTGCCAGCAGCCAAGATATGGCAGGGCAGGAAAAACTGTTTTTT.

The chain joins TRBV29-1 to TRBJ2-5, with 7 bases fitting TRBD1. There are 11 residues in the CDR3. The germline V gene encodes CDR1 SQVTM and CDR2 ANQGSEA. Germline trimming cut 5 bases from V and 4 bases from J; bases unmatched to any gene: 1. The CDR3 nucleotides read TGCAGCGTTCGGACAGGAGAGACCCAGTACTTC. As protein: CSVRTGETQYF.

This chain connects TRBV11-2 to TRBJ2-3; possibly TRBD2 for D (7 bases). The CDR3 spans 16 residues. The germline V and J ends were trimmed by 3 bases and 0 bases, with 13 bases remaining between them. Germline V gene lookup returns CDR1 SGHAT and CDR2 FQNNGV. This chain's CDR3 is CASSFRGAWSTDTQYF. As DNA, the CDR3 is TGTGCCAGCAGCTTCCGGGGGGCCTGGAGCACAGATACGCAGTATTTT.

This clone turned up a few times. The CDR3 reads CASSSGLAGVYEQYF. CDR3 sequence (DNA): TGTGCCAGCAGTTCCGGACTAGCGGGGGTCTACGAGCAGTACTTC. The chain combines TRBV6-6 with TRBJ2-7; 13 nucleotides line up with TRBD2. V shed 4 bases and J 3 bases; nucleotides not matched to a gene: 3. The CDR3 extends over 15 amino acids. Germline V gives CDR1 MNHNY, CDR2 SVGAGI (reference sequence).

V usage is TRBV7-8 and J usage is TRBJ2-1, with D perhaps matching TRBD2 (6 bases). Deletions cut 10 bases from V and 7 bases from J, with 26 bases between. This CDR3 is 16 amino acids long. Per the germline V gene, CDR1 is SGHVS and CDR2 is FQNEAQ. CDR3 bases: TGTGCCACGACTAGTCCGCACCCCTTTCGCCGAAATGAGCAGTTCTTC. Translating it yields CATTSPHPFRRNEQFF. Drawing the rest from reference TRBV7-8 and TRBJ2-1, the complete variable domain is GAGVSQSPRYKVAKRGQDVALRCDPISGHVSLFWYQQALGQGPEFLTYFQNEAQLDKSGLPSDRFFAERPEGSVSTLKIQRTQQEDSAVYLCATTSPHPFRRNEQFFGPGTRLTVL.

This sequence joins TRBV6-1 and TRBJ1-6; D not resolved. CDR3 length equals 14 residues. CDR1 MNHNS and CDR2 SASEGT come from the germline V gene. Deletions cut 0 bases from V and 9 bases from J, with 9 bases between. CDR3 sequence: CASSEAHGVSPLHF. Written as DNA, the CDR3 is TGTGCCAGCAGTGAAGCGCACGGGGTTTCACCCCTCCACTTT.

The chain links TRBV3-1 (or the pseudogene TRBV3-2) to TRBJ2-7; 11 nucleotides match TRBD2. Germline-derived CDR1 and CDR2 are LGHDT and YNNKEL (reference sequence). J gave up 6 bases and V 3 bases, and 4 bases lay outside the gene matches. This CDR3 contains 14 residues. The DNA of the CDR3 is TGTGCCAGCAGCCATAGCGGGGGGGCACTCGAGCAGTACTTC. Protein: CASSHSGGALEQYF.

V gene TRBV3-1 (or the pseudogene TRBV3-2) combines with J gene TRBJ2-2; D gene uncertain. The length of the CDR3 is 13 residues. V shed 4 bases and J shed 3 bases, with 6 bases lying between them. CDR1 LGHDT and CDR2 YNNKEL come from the germline V gene (reference sequence). Here the CDR3 reads CASSLKYTGELFF. The CDR3 DNA follows: TGTGCCAGCAGCCTTAAATACACCGGGGAGCTGTTTTTT.

This chain links TRBV11-1 with TRBJ2-1; TRBD2 matches 9 bases. This CDR3 region has 16 residues. Germline V gene lookup returns CDR1 SGHAT and CDR2 FQDESV (reference sequence). Germline trimming cut 3 bases from V and 8 bases from J; bases unmatched to any gene: 11. The CDR3 sequence: CASSFTEMIAGDEQFF. The CDR3 region has the DNA TGTGCCAGCAGCTTTACCGAAATGATAGCGGGAGATGAGCAGTTCTTC.